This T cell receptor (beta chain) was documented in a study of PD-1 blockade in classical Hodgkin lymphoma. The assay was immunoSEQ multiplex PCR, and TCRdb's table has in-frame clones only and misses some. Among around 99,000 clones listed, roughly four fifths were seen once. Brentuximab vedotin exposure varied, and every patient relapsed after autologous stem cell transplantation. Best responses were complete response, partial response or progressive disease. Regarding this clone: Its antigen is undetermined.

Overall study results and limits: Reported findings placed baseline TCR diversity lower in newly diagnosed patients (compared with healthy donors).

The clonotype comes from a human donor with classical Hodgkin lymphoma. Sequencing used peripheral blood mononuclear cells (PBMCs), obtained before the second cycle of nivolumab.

The chain's CDR3 is CASRGQVWVINEQFF. In DNA form, the CDR3 reads TGTGCCAGCAGAGGACAGGTTTGGGTAATTAATGAGCAGTTCTTC. The rearrangement uses TRBV27 and TRBJ2-1, with 7 bases lining up with TRBD1. The CDR3 length is 15 residues. The germline V gene encodes CDR1 MNHEY and CDR2 SMNVEV (reference sequence). V shed 6 bases, J shed 7 bases, and the junction held 12 bases outside the gene matches.